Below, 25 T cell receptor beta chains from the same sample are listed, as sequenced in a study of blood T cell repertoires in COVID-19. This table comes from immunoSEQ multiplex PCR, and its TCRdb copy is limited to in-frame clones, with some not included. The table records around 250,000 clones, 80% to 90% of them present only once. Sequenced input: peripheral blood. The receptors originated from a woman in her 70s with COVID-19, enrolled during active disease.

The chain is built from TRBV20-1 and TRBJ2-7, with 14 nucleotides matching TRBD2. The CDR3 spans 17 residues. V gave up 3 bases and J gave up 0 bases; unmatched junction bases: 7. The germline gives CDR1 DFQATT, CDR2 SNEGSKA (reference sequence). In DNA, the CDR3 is TGCAGTGCTAGTCCAGGACTAGCGGGAGGAAGCTCCTACGAGCAGTACTTC. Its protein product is CSASPGLAGGSSYEQYF.

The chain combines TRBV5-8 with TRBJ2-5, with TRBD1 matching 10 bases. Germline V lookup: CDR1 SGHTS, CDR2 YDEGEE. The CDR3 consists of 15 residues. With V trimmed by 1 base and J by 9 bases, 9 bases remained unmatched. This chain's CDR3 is CASSLRQGAIMPQYF. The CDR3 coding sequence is TGTGCCAGCAGCTTGAGACAGGGGGCTATAATGCCCCAGTACTTC.

The CDR3 loop is CASSIGVWDRDVEQYF. The CDR3, as DNA: TGTGCCAGTAGTATAGGAGTTTGGGACAGGGACGTCGAGCAGTACTTC. This chain links TRBV19 with TRBJ2-7; 9 positions agree with TRBD1. The CDR3 totals 16 residues. CDR1 and CDR2 (germline): LNHDA, SQIVND (reference sequence). V was pared by 1 base and J by 6 bases, with 10 bases of the junction left unmatched.

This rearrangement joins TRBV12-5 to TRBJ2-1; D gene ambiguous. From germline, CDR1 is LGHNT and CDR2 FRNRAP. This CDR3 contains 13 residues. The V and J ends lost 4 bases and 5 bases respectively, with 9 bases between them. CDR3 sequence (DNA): TGTGCTAGTGGTTCCTACGCCCACAATGAGCAGTTCTTC. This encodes CASGSYAHNEQFF. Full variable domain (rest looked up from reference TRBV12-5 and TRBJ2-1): DARVTQTPRHKVTEMGQEVTMRCQPILGHNTVFWYRQTMMQGLELLAYFRNRAPLDDSGMPKDRFSAEMPDATLATLKIQPSEPRDSAVYFCASGSYAHNEQFFGPGTRLTVL.

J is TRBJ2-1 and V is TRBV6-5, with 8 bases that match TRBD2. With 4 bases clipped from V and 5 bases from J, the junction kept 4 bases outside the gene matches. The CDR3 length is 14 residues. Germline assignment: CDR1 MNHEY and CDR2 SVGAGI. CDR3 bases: TGTGCCAGCAGTTTTAGCGGGACCAACAATGAGCAGTTCTTC. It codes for CASSFSGTNNEQFF.

CDR3 in amino acids: CASSARDRGSRGELFF. For the CDR3, the DNA is TGTGCCAGCAGTGCCCGAGACAGGGGATCGAGGGGGGAGCTGTTTTTT. J is TRBJ2-2 and V is TRBV28; 8 bases line up with TRBD1. In germline, CDR1 is MDHEN, CDR2 SYDVKM. V was pared by 5 bases and J by 8 bases, with 13 bases of the junction left unmatched. The CDR3 covers 16 residues.

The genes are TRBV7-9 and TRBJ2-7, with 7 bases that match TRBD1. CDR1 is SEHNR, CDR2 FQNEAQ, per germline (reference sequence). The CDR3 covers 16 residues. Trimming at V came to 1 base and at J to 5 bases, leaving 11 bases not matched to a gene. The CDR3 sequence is CASSLDSGTAADEQYF. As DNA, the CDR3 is TGTGCCAGCAGCTTAGATTCTGGGACAGCCGCCGACGAGCAGTACTTC.

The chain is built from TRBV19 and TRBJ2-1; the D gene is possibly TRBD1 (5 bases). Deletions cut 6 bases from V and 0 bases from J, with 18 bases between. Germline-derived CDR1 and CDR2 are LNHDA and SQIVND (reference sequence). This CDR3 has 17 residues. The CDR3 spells CASSPQGTISSYNEQFF. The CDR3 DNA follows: TGTGCCAGTAGCCCCCAGGGCACCATAAGCTCCTACAATGAGCAGTTCTTC. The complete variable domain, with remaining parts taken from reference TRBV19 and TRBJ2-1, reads DGGITQSPKYLFRKEGQNVTLSCEQNLNHDAMYWYRQDPGQGLRLIYYSQIVNDFQKGDIAEGYSVSREKKESFPLTVTSAQKNPTAFYLCASSPQGTISSYNEQFFGPGTRLTVL.

CDR3 DNA sequence: TGTGCCAGTAGTATATTCAGATCCAACACCGGGGAGCTGTTTTTT. Encoded protein: CASSIFRSNTGELFF. The chain carries TRBV19 and TRBJ2-2, with D unclear. The V gene's germline CDR1 is LNHDA and CDR2 SQIVND (reference sequence). Trimming took off 2 bases at V and 2 bases at J, with 9 bases between the two ends. This CDR3 comprises 15 residues.

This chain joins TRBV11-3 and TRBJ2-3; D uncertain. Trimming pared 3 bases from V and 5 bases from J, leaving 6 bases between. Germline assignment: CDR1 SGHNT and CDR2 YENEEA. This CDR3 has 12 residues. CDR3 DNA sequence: TGTGCCAGCAGCTTCAGTTTAGATACGCAGTATTTT. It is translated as CASSFSLDTQYF.

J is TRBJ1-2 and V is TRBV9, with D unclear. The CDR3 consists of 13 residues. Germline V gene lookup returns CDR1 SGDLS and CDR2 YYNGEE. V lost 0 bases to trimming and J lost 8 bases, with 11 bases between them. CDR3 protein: CASSVDTGGGYTF. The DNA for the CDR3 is TGTGCCAGCAGCGTAGATACGGGAGGAGGCTACACCTTC.

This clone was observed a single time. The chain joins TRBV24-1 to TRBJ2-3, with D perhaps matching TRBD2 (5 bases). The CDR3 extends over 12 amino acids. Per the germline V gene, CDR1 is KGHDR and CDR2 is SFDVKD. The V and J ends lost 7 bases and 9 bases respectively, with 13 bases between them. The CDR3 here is CATSSQPGTQYF. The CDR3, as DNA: TGTGCCACCAGCTCCCAACCGGGGACGCAGTATTTT.

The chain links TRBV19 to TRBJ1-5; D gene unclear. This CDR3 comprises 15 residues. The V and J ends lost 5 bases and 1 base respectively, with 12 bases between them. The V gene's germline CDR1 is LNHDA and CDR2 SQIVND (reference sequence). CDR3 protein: CASSPAGPSNQPQHF. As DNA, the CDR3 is TGTGCCAGTAGTCCCGCGGGTCCCAGCAATCAGCCCCAGCATTTT. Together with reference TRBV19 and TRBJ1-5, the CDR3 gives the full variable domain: DGGITQSPKYLFRKEGQNVTLSCEQNLNHDAMYWYRQDPGQGLRLIYYSQIVNDFQKGDIAEGYSVSREKKESFPLTVTSAQKNPTAFYLCASSPAGPSNQPQHFGDGTRLSIL.

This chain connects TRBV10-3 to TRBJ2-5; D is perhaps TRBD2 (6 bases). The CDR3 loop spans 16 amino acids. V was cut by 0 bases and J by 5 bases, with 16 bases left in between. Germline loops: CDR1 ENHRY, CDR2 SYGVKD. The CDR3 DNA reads TGTGCCATCAGTGAGTCTACCGGGAGTTCGGGGGAGACCCAGTACTTC. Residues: CAISESTGSSGETQYF.

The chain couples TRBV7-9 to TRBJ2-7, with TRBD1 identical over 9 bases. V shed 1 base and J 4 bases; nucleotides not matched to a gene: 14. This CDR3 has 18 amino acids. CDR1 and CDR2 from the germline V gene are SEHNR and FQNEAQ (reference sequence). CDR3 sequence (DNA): TGTGCCAGCAGCTTAGGTACAGGGGGCTCCGTTCGTGGGTACGAGCAGTACTTC. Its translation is CASSLGTGGSVRGYEQYF.

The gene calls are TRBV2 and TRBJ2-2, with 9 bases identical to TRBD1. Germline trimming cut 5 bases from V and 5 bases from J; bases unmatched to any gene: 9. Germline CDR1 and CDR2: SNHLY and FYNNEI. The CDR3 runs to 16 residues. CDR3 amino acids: CASSQGQGSGTGELFF. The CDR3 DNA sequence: TGTGCCAGCAGTCAAGGACAGGGGTCAGGGACCGGGGAGCTGTTTTTT.

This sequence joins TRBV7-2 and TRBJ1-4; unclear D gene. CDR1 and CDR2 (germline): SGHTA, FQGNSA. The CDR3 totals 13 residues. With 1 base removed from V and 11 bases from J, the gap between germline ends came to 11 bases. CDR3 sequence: CASSLELREKLFF. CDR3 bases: TGTGCCAGCAGCTTAGAATTACGGGAGAAACTGTTTTTT. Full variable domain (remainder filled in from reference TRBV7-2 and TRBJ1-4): GAGVSQSPSNKVTEKGKDVELRCDPISGHTALYWYRQSLGQGLEFLIYFQGNSAPDKSGLPSDRFSAERTGGSVSTLTIQRTQQEDSAVYLCASSLELREKLFFGSGTQLSVL.

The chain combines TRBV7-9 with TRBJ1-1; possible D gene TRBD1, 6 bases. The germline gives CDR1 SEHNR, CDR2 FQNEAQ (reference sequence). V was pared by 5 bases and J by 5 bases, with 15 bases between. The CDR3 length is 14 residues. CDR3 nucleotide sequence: TGTGCCAGCAGCCCAGGGGTCGGGGGGACTGAAGCTTTCTTT. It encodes CASSPGVGGTEAFF.

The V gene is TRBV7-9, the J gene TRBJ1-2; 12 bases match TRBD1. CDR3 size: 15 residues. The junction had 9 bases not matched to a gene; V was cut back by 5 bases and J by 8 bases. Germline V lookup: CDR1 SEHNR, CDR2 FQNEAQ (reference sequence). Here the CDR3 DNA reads TGTGCCAGCAGCCCCCGGGACAGGGGGCAGGGGGGCTACACCTTC. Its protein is CASSPRDRGQGGYTF.

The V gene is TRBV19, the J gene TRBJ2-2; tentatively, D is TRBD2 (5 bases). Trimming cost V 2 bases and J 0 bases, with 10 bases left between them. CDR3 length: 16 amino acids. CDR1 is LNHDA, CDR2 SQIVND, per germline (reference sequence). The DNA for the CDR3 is TGTGCCAGTAGTATAAAAACCGGGACGAACACCGGGGAGCTGTTTTTT. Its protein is CASSIKTGTNTGELFF.

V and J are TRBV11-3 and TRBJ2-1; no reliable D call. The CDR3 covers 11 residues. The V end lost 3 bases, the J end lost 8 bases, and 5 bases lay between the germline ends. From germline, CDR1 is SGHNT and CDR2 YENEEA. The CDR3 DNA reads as TGTGCCAGCAGCTTTAGCCATGAGCAGTTCTTC. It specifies CASSFSHEQFF.

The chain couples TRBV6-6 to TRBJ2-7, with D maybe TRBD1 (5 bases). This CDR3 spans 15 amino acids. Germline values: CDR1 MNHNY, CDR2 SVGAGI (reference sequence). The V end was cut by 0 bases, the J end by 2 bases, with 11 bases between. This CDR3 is CASSYSRTQTYEQYF. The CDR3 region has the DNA TGTGCCAGCAGTTACTCGCGGACACAGACCTACGAGCAGTACTTC.

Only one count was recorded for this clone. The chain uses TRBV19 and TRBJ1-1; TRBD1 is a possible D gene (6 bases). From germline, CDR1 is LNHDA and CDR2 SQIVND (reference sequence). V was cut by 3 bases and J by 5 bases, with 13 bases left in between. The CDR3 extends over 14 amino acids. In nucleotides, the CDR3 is TGTGCCAGTAGTATCTCAGGACAGACGACTGAAGCTTTCTTT. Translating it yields CASSISGQTTEAFF.

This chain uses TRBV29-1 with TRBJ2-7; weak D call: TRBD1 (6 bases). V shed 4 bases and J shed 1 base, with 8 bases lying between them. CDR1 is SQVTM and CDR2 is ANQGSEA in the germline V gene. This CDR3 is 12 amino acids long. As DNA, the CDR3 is TGCAGCGTTGCTACAGGGTCCTACGAGCAGTACTTC. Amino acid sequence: CSVATGSYEQYF.

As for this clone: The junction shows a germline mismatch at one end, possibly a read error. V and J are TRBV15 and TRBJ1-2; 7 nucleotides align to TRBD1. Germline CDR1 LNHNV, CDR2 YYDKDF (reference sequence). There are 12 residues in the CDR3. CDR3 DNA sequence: TGTGCCACCAGCAGAGTAGGGACAGCCCTAATTTTC. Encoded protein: CATSRVGTALIF.